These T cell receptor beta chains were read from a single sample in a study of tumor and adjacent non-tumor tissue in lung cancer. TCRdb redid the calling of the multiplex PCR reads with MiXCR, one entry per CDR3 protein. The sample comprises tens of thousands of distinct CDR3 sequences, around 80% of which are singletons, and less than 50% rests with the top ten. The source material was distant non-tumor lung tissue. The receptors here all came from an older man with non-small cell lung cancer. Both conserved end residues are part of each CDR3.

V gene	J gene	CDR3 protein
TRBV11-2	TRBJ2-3	CAGSLDLAGRFTDTQYF
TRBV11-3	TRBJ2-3	CASSPRRGATDRQYF
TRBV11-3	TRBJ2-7	CTSSPWTGFLYYEQYF
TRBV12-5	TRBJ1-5	CASGITAGSQPQNF
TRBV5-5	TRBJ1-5	CASIFEINQPQHF
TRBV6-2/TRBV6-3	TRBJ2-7	CASSSYPSLAGGTHEQYF
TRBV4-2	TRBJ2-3	CASSQEREGRDTQYF
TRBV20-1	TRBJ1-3	CSARTWGNTIYF
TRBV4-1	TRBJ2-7	CVSSWTLAGDGDEQYF
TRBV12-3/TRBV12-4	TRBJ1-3	CDSSRPGKGIDSGNTIYF
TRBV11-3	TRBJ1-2	CASSLNQEGARLRGYTF
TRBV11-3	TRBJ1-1	CASSSRGATYTEAFF
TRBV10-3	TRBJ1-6	CVTAPFNRDNNSPLNF
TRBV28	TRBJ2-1	CPSLRGGNSYNEQFF
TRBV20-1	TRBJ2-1	CSARDIGGFYNEQFF
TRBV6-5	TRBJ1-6	CASSKAWTEVYSSLHF
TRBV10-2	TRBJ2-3	CVSNENTDTQYF
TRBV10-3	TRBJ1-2	CVISAWQSHGYTF
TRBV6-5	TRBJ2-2	CPSRSRSAGGTVDLFF
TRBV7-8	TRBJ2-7	CASSSSGLVAIYEQYF
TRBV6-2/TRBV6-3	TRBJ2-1	CASRPGGTNGYSSYNEQFF
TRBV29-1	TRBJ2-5	CSVESYWTSGGKQETQYF
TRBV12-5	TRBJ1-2	CVSALNGSPSNYGYTF
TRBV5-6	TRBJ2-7	CASNSVVRDRTYGQYF
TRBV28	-	CASRPGTGSNQPQYF
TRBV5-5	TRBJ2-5	CASSAKPGETQYF
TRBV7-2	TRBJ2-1	CASSFTSGGAFEQFF
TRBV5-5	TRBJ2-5	CASNLVSPEIQYF
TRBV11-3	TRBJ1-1	CASSLGGFLDTEAFF
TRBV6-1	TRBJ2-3	CASRLDRGPDTQNF
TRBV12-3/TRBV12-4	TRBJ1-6	CASSGGRSYNSPLHF
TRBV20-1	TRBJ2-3	CSAPPADGTDTQYF
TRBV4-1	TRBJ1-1	CANSQILDRGITEAFF
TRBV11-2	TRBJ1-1	CASSPSNVGGTEALF
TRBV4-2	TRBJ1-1	CASSLIQATGEAFF
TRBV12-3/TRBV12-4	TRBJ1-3	CTSRPGTGIGSGNTIYF
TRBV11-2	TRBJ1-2	CASSSTGTRYGYTF
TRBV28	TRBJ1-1	CASSLEVGNETFF
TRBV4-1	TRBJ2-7	CASSRTLEGVGYEQYF
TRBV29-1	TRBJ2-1	CSVEDFGAYNEHFF
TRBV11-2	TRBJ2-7	CASSLDHGAPYEKYF
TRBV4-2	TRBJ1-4	CASSQVALGAANEKLFF
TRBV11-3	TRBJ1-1	CASNFRDRSLNTGAFF
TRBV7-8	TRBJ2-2	CASSSNRRQGAGELFF